This entry concerns a single TCR beta chain. The sample comes from a study of blood T cell repertoires in COVID-19. Patients from Seattle were sampled longitudinally, starting during active infection. V was pared by 4 bases and J by 3 bases, with 7 bases of the junction left unmatched. Germline V gene sequence: CDR1 SGHNT, CDR2 YYREEE (reference sequence). The CDR3 runs to 15 residues. In the original workflow: Nucleated cell counts were estimated from reference gene primer amplification. Method: immunoSEQ multiplex PCR; TCRdb's copy keeps in-frame clones and lacks some. V, J and clone size are taken as reported in that table, and D and trimming were inferred from the DNA itself. Seen here are approximately 500,000 clones, 85% to 90% observed once, and the top ten hold roughly 0.9%.

The chain recombines TRBV5-4 with TRBJ2-3; 8 nucleotides agree with TRBD2. Sequenced material: peripheral blood. The source of this sequence is a man aged 18 to 30 with COVID-19, enrolled during active disease. The CDR3: CASSQGLVETDTQYF. The CDR3 nucleotides read TGTGCCAGCAGCCAGGGACTAGTCGAAACAGATACGCAGTATTTT.